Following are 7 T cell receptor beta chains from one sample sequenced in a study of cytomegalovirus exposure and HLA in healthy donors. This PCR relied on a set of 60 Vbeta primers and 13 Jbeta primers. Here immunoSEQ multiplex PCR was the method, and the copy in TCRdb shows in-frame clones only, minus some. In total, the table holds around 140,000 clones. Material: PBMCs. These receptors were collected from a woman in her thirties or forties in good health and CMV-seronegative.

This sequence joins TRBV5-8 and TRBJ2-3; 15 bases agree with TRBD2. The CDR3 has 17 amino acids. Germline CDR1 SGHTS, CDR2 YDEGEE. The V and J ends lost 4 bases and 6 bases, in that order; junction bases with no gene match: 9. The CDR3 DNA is TGTGCCAGCAGCCCGGGGACTAGCGGGGGGCTCAGGGATACGCAGTATTTT. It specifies CASSPGTSGGLRDTQYF. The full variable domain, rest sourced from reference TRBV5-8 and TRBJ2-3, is EAGVTQSPTHLIKTRGQQATLRCSPISGHTSVYWYQQALGLGLQFLLWYDEGEERNRGNFPPRFSGRQFPNYSSELNVNALELEDSALYLCASSPGTSGGLRDTQYFGPGTRLTVL.

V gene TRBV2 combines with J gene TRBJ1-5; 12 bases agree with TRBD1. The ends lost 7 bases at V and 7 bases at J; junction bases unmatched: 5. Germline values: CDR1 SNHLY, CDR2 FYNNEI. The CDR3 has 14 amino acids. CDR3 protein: CASTRDRGLQPQHF. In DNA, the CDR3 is TGTGCCAGCACCCGGGACAGGGGGCTACAGCCCCAGCATTTT.

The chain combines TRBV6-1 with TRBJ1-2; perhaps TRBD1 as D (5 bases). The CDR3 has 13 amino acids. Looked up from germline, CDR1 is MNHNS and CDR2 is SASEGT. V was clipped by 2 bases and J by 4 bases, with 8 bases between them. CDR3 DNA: TGTGCCAGCAGTGAACCGGGGGGCTATGGCTACACCTTC. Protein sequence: CASSEPGGYGYTF.

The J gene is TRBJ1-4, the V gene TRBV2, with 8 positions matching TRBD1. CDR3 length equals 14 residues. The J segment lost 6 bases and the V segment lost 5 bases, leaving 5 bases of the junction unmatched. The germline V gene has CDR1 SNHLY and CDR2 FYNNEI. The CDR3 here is CASSFTGGDEKLFF. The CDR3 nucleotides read TGTGCCAGCAGTTTCACAGGGGGTGATGAAAAACTGTTTTTT.

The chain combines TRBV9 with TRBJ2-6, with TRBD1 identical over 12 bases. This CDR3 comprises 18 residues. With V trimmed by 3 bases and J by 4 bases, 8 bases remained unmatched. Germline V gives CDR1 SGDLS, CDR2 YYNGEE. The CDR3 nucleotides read TGTGCCAGCAGCGACCGGGACAGGGGGCGTAAGGGGGCCAACGTCCTGACTTTC. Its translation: CASSDRDRGRKGANVLTF. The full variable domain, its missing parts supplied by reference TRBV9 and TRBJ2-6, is DSGVTQTPKHLITATGQRVTLRCSPRSGDLSVYWYQQSLDQGLQFLIQYYNGEERAKGNILERFSAQQFPDLHSELNLSSLELGDSALYFCASSDRDRGRKGANVLTFGAGSRLTVL.

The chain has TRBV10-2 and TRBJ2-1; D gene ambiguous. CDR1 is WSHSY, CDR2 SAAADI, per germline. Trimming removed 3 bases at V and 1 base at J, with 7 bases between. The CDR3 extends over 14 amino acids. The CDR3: CASSELPSYNEQFF. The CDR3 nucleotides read TGCGCCAGCAGTGAACTTCCTTCCTACAATGAGCAGTTCTTC.

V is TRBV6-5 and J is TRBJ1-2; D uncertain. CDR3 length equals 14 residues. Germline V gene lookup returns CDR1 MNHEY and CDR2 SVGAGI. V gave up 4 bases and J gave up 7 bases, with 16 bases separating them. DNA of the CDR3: TGTGCCAGCAGTTCTAACGTAAGGGCGGGTGGCTACACCTTC. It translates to CASSSNVRAGGYTF.